This TCR beta chain was retrieved from a study of shared clonotypes between healthy human individuals. Findings and caveats of the study: Across a handful of donors, naive CD4 shared roughly 5.1%, naive CD8 under 4%, memory CD4 roughly 2.2%, memory CD8 more than 0.35%. Clonotypes which were not shared had lower generation probabilities than clonotypes that all four donors shared.

The deep-level immunoSEQ assay was used. Produced via immunoSEQ multiplex PCR; TCRdb's table is partial and in-frame only. This sample has 980,000 or so clones, with 70% to 85% found just once. The CDR3 is made up of 14 amino acids. Per the germline V gene, CDR1 is SGHRS and CDR2 is YFSETQ. J lost 1 base, V lost 3 bases, and 3 bases had no gene match. Donors, healthy HIV-negative adults, lacked recent acute infections or vaccinations. A remark on this clone: What it binds is not known.

The receptor comes from a man in his late teens or twenties in good health. The J gene is TRBJ1-1, the V gene TRBV5-1; TRBD1 matches at 7 bases. The material sequenced was memory CD4+ T cells sorted from blood. Specified subset: CD45RA-negative fraction. CDR3 nucleotide sequence: TGCGCCAGCAGCTGGAGGACAGGGAACACTGAAGCTTTCTTT. It is translated as CASSWRTGNTEAFF.